This TCR beta chain was obtained from a study of response to subunit inactivated influenza vaccine. TCRdb redid the calling of the RT-PCR reads with MiXCR, one entry per CDR3 protein. Of about 240,000 distinct CDR3 sequences listed, over 9% were seen once; the top ten hold approximately 7.8%. This CDR3 comprises 16 residues. Trimming left V 1 base short and J 4 bases short, with 16 bases between. Germline lookup yields CDR1 PRHDT and CDR2 FYEKMQ (reference sequence). This clonotype was recorded a few times. Sequences were derived from non-naive T cells sorted from PBMCs, sampled around two weeks before vaccination. This chain links TRBV13 with TRBJ1-1, with D possibly being TRBD1 (5 bases). The sequence was obtained from a man aged 50-60 years who received an inactivated influenza vaccine. The CDR3 protein is CASSLVAGLRGTEAFF. Written as DNA, the CDR3 is TGTGCCAGCAGCTTAGTGGCAGGTCTTAGGGGCACTGAAGCTTTCTTT. Full variable domain (outside the CDR3, taken from reference TRBV13 and TRBJ1-1): AAGVIQSPRHLIKEKRETATLKCYPIPRHDTVYWYQQGPGQDPQFLISFYEKMQSDKGSIPDRFSAQQFSDYHSELNMSSLELGDSALYFCASSLVAGLRGTEAFFGQGTRLTVV.